This T cell receptor beta chain was retrieved from a study of control samples from healthy donors and cancer patients. Only a few counts were recorded for this clone. This table comes from immunoSEQ multiplex PCR, and its TCRdb copy is limited to in-frame clones, with some not included. This table holds around 76,000 clones, under 90% found once. What was sequenced was PBMCs. This receptor was taken from a woman aged 50 to 65 with colorectal cancer.

The CDR3 protein is CASASGVGAYYEQYV. The CDR3 DNA reads as TGTGCTAGTGCCTCAGGGGTTGGGGCGTATTACGAGCAGTACGTC. This chain connects TRBV12-5 to TRBJ2-7; weak D call: TRBD1 (6 bases). CDR3 length: 15 residues. Germline-derived CDR1 and CDR2 are LGHNT and FRNRAP. V gave up 7 bases and J gave up 4 bases, with 20 bases separating them.